The clone carrying this T cell receptor beta chain was observed a few times. The data were obtained in a study of T cells in Graves' hyperthyroidism and ophthalmopathy. There are 17 residues in the CDR3. In germline, CDR1 is SGHRS, CDR2 YFSETQ. Trimming took 0 bases from V and 4 from J; bases not matched to a gene: 7. RNA transcripts provided the source from which TCR beta CDR3 regions were amplified. HTBI primers drove first-round RT-PCR of the TCR CDR3. TCRdb passed the multiplex PCR reads through MiXCR, listing each CDR3 protein once. The data show about 600,000 distinct CDR3 sequences, around 15% seen once.

The V gene is TRBV5-1, the J gene TRBJ2-1; 10 nucleotides agree with TRBD2. Sequencing was done on a sample of blood. The receptor's source is a middle-aged woman with Graves' ophthalmopathy. CDR3 sequence (DNA): TGCGCCAGCAGCTTGGTCTCTAGCGGGGGCCTATACAATGAGCAGTTCTTC. Translation: CASSLVSSGGLYNEQFF. Combining the CDR3 with reference TRBV5-1 and TRBJ2-1 gives the whole variable domain KAGVTQTPRYLIKTRGQQVTLSCSPISGHRSVSWYQQTPGQGLQFLFEYFSETQRNKGNFPGRFSGRQFSNSRSEMNVSTLELGDSALYLCASSLVSSGGLYNEQFFGPGTRLTVL.